These 9 T cell receptor beta chains came from one sample sequenced in a study of PD-L1 blockade in urothelial cancer. Data came from immunoSEQ multiplex PCR; TCRdb stores just in-frame clones and leaves some out. The sample yields more than 65,000 clones, 75% to 90% seen once. Sample: PBMCs, taken around atezolizumab (anti-PD-L1) treatment. These receptor sequences come from a woman between 70 and 85 years old with urothelial cancer.

For the CDR3, the DNA is TGTGCCAGCAGCGCCCGACAGGGGAGAAACACAGATACGCAGTATTTT. Translated: CASSARQGRNTDTQYF. The chain joins TRBV9 to TRBJ2-3; 8 positions agree with TRBD1. Germline V gene data show CDR1 as SGDLS and CDR2 as YYNGEE. The junction had 8 bases not matched to a gene; V was cut back by 3 bases and J by 2 bases. This CDR3 contains 16 residues. Complete variable domain (other parts from reference TRBV9 and TRBJ2-3): DSGVTQTPKHLITATGQRVTLRCSPRSGDLSVYWYQQSLDQGLQFLIQYYNGEERAKGNILERFSAQQFPDLHSELNLSSLELGDSALYFCASSARQGRNTDTQYFGPGTRLTVL.

The J gene is TRBJ2-7, the V gene TRBV18; 10 bases map to TRBD2. With 3 bases clipped from V and 5 bases from J, the junction kept 10 bases outside the gene matches. The CDR3 contains 16 residues. Germline-derived CDR1 and CDR2 are KGHSH and LQKENI. CDR3 loop: CASSPLQIAGGHEQYF. CDR3 coding DNA: TGTGCCAGCTCACCCCTCCAAATAGCGGGAGGCCACGAGCAGTACTTC.

DNA of the CDR3: TGTGCCAGTAGGACCATGGACAGGGATAATTCACCCCTCCACTTT. This translates into CASRTMDRDNSPLHF. V is TRBV19 and J is TRBJ1-6; 8 bases agree with TRBD1. The CDR3 runs 15 residues. Germline values: CDR1 LNHDA, CDR2 SQIVND (reference sequence). J was trimmed by 5 bases and V by 6 bases; bases with no gene match: 6.

This chain uses TRBV18 with TRBJ2-1; D is unresolved. The germline V gene encodes CDR1 KGHSH and CDR2 LQKENI. This CDR3 region has 14 residues. The V and J ends lost 2 bases and 0 bases respectively, with 5 bases between them. CDR3 residues: CASSPSHSYNEQFF. CDR3 sequence (DNA): TGTGCCAGCTCACCAAGCCACTCCTACAATGAGCAGTTCTTC. The full variable domain, rest sourced from reference TRBV18 and TRBJ2-1, is NAGVMQNPRHLVRRRGQEARLRCSPMKGHSHVYWYRQLPEEGLKFMVYLQKENIIDESGMPKERFSAEFPKEGPSILRIQQVVRGDSAAYFCASSPSHSYNEQFFGPGTRLTVL.

V usage is TRBV30 and J usage is TRBJ2-3; 14 bases map to TRBD2. Germline V lookup: CDR1 GTSNPN, CDR2 SVGIG (reference sequence). This CDR3 has 17 amino acids. The V and J ends lost 8 bases and 0 bases, in that order; junction bases with no gene match: 10. Here the CDR3 reads CALSLTSGRGSTDTQYF. The CDR3 DNA reads as TGTGCCCTGAGTTTGACTAGCGGGAGGGGAAGCACAGATACGCAGTATTTT.

The chain couples TRBV7-2 to TRBJ1-1; D uncertain. CDR1 is SGHTA, CDR2 FQGNSA, per germline. There are 15 residues in the CDR3. V lost 6 bases to trimming and J lost 2 bases, with 16 bases between them. CDR3 in amino acids: CASSKQPTINTEAFF. The CDR3 nucleotides read TGTGCCAGCAGTAAACAGCCGACCATAAACACTGAAGCTTTCTTT.

The chain recombines TRBV30 with TRBJ2-1, with D possibly TRBD1 on 6 matching bases. Germline lookup yields CDR1 GTSNPN and CDR2 SVGIG (reference sequence). This CDR3 contains 13 residues. The V and J ends lost 3 bases and 9 bases respectively, with 15 bases between them. Written as DNA, the CDR3 is TGTGCCTGGAGCTACCAGGGGTATGGTGAGCAGTTCTTC. This sequence encodes CAWSYQGYGEQFF.

The chain joins TRBV4-3 to TRBJ2-1; D is uncertain. V shed 0 bases and J shed 9 bases, with 12 bases lying between them. Germline V gives CDR1 LGHNA, CDR2 YSLEER. This CDR3 is 14 amino acids long. The CDR3 protein is CASSQDPSSVEQFF. The CDR3 coding sequence is TGCGCCAGCAGCCAAGATCCGAGCTCCGTTGAGCAGTTCTTC.

A single count supports this clone. CDR3 protein: CASSSRDRGTNEKLFF. CDR3 nucleotides: TGTGCCAGCAGTTCGAGGGACAGGGGAACTAATGAAAAACTGTTTTTT. The J gene is TRBJ1-4, the V gene TRBV6-6; 10 positions agree with TRBD1. V dropped 4 bases and J dropped 1; count of bases not matched to a gene: 3. The CDR3 has 16 amino acids. Per the germline V gene, CDR1 is MNHNY and CDR2 is SVGAGI (reference sequence).